Listed here are 28 T cell receptor beta chains from one sample, sequenced in a study of OX40 agonist ivuxolimab in advanced cancers. Repertoires were generated with immunoSEQ multiplex PCR, while TCRdb's copy carries only in-frame clones and drops some. The sample lists 70,000 to 90,000 clones, 65% to 85% seen once, with under 8% in the top ten. The sample was CD4+ or CD8+ T cells sorted from blood, taken in a trial of the OX40 agonist ivuxolimab. Receptors were obtained from an adult with an advanced solid tumor such as melanoma, head and neck, liver or kidney cancer.

To note about this clone: Relative to the germline gene, one junction end is altered; a read error may explain this. The chain joins TRBV7-7 to TRBJ2-7; TRBD1 aligns across 8 bases. Germline V gene lookup returns CDR1 SSHAT and CDR2 FNYEAQ (reference sequence). The CDR3 extends over 14 amino acids. The CDR3 loop is CASSLAGQGSEQYF. The CDR3 coding sequence is TGTGCTAGCAGCTTAGCCGGACAGGGATCCGAGCAGTACTTC. Complete variable domain (other parts from reference TRBV7-7 and TRBJ2-7): GAGVSQSPRYKVTKRGQDVTLRCDPISSHATLYWYQQALGQGPEFLTYFNYEAQPDKSGLPSDRFSAERPEGSISTLTIQRTEQRDSAMYRCASSLAGQGSEQYFGPGTRLTVT.

The rearrangement joins TRBV5-1 to TRBJ1-2; TRBD1 aligns across 9 bases. CDR1 and CDR2 (germline): SGHRS, YFSETQ. This CDR3 has 13 amino acids. V lost 4 bases and J lost 4; bases outside the gene matches: 2. Here the CDR3 reads CASSRDRVYGYTF. In nucleotides, the CDR3 is TGCGCCAGCAGCCGGGACAGGGTCTATGGCTACACCTTC. Together with reference TRBV5-1 and TRBJ1-2, the CDR3 gives the full variable domain: KAGVTQTPRYLIKTRGQQVTLSCSPISGHRSVSWYQQTPGQGLQFLFEYFSETQRNKGNFPGRFSGRQFSNSRSEMNVSTLELGDSALYLCASSRDRVYGYTFGSGTRLTVV.

This sequence joins TRBV9 and TRBJ2-1; D might be TRBD1 or TRBD2, each matching 5 bases. V gave up 2 bases and J gave up 6 bases, with 15 bases separating them. The CDR3 is 15 residues long. The germline V gene has CDR1 SGDLS and CDR2 YYNGEE. CDR3 sequence: CASSVMGTTPNEQFF. DNA of the CDR3: TGTGCCAGCAGCGTTATGGGGACCACTCCCAATGAGCAGTTCTTC.

The chain joins TRBV7-9 to TRBJ1-2, with D perhaps TRBD1 (5 bases). The length of the CDR3 is 12 residues. The ends were cut back, 3 bases at V and 6 bases at J, with 8 bases in the middle. Germline V CDR1 and CDR2: SEHNR, FQNEAQ (reference sequence). CDR3 sequence: CASSFEGNGYTF. The CDR3 coding sequence is TGTGCCAGCAGCTTTGAGGGGAATGGCTACACCTTC.

The chain couples TRBV6-5 to TRBJ2-3; unclear D gene. The CDR3 is 12 amino acids. Germline V CDR1 and CDR2: MNHEY, SVGAGI. The V end was cut by 7 bases, the J end by 3 bases, with 8 bases between. CDR3 coding DNA: TGTGCCAGCACCGACGTTACAGATACGCAGTATTTT. The encoded protein is CASTDVTDTQYF.

This rearrangement joins TRBV29-1 to TRBJ1-2; 8 positions agree with TRBD1. The CDR3 is made up of 13 amino acids. CDR1 SQVTM and CDR2 ANQGSEA come from the germline V gene. V lost 4 bases and J lost 2; bases outside the gene matches: 3. DNA of the CDR3: TGCAGCGTTGGCGGACAGGGAAACTATGGCTACACCTTC. Amino acid sequence: CSVGGQGNYGYTF.

The V and J genes are TRBV21-1 and TRBJ2-1; the table gives TRBD2 as D, unverified against the DNA. TRBV21-1 is given as a pseudogene. CDR3 length: 16 residues. CDR3 nucleotides: TGTGCCAGCAGCAAAGGTCGTCTAGCGGGATTCGGGGAGCAGTTCTTC. Its protein product is CASSKGRLAGFGEQFF.

The gene calls are TRBV19 and TRBJ2-7; 7 bases map to TRBD1. The V gene's germline CDR1 is LNHDA and CDR2 SQIVND (reference sequence). The CDR3 loop spans 14 amino acids. The junction had 8 bases not matched to a gene; V was cut back by 5 bases and J by 4 bases. CDR3 sequence (DNA): TGTGCCAGTAGTGCTCGGACAGGCGTATACGAGCAGTACTTC. Translating it yields CASSARTGVYEQYF.

This clone appeared a single time. The rearrangement uses TRBV30 and TRBJ2-3; 7 bases are a match to TRBD1. Unmatched junction bases numbered 9, after V lost 2 bases and J lost 1 base. This CDR3 is built from 16 residues. Germline V gives CDR1 GTSNPN, CDR2 SVGIG (reference sequence). DNA for the CDR3: TGTGCCTGGAGTCGTGGCAGGGGGAAGGGCACAGATACGCAGTATTTT. This encodes CAWSRGRGKGTDTQYF. Complete variable domain (other parts from reference TRBV30 and TRBJ2-3): SQTIHQWPATLVQPVGSPLSLECTVEGTSNPNLYWYRQAAGRGLQLLFYSVGIGQISSEVPQNLSASRPQDRQFILSSKKLLLSDSGFYLCAWSRGRGKGTDTQYFGPGTRLTVL.

The chain employs TRBV11-3 and TRBJ1-1; possibly TRBD1 for D (5 bases). This CDR3 comprises 13 residues. Germline CDR1 reads SGHNT; CDR2 reads YENEEA. Trimming pared 1 base from V and 11 bases from J, leaving 14 bases between. The CDR3 sequence is CASSLGRAGRAFF. The CDR3 DNA follows: TGTGCCAGCAGCTTAGGCAGGGCGGGCCGGGCTTTCTTT.

Here the CDR3 DNA reads TGTGCCAGCAGCTTACGAGGACAGGGGCTCGGCTACGAGCAGTACTTC. Protein sequence: CASSLRGQGLGYEQYF. The V and J genes are TRBV11-2 and TRBJ2-7; 9 nucleotides align to TRBD1. Germline CDR1 reads SGHAT; CDR2 reads FQNNGV. The CDR3 loop spans 16 amino acids. V shed 2 bases, J shed 3 bases, and the junction held 8 bases outside the gene matches.

This chain links TRBV7-9 with TRBJ1-2; 9 bases are a match to TRBD1. After removal of 10 bases from V and 5 bases from J, the junction contained 11 bases not matched to a gene. The germline CDR1 and CDR2 sequences are SEHNR and FQNEAQ (reference sequence). CDR3 size: 14 residues. The CDR3 sequence: CATPLQGAGYGYTF. CDR3 bases: TGTGCCACCCCACTACAGGGGGCGGGTTATGGCTACACCTTC.

The J gene is TRBJ2-2, the V gene TRBV5-4; no reliable D call. CDR1 and CDR2 from the germline V gene are SGHNT and YYREEE (reference sequence). The CDR3 is 14 amino acids. V was pared by 0 bases and J by 1 base, with 4 bases between. The CDR3 protein is CASSLAGNTGELFF. Written as DNA, the CDR3 is TGTGCCAGCAGCTTGGCCGGGAACACCGGGGAGCTGTTTTTT.

The CDR3 sequence is CASSQDRPHTATDTQYF. CDR3 sequence (DNA): TGCGCCAGCAGCCAAGATCGCCCCCACACGGCCACAGATACGCAGTATTTT. The chain has TRBV4-1 and TRBJ2-3, with D hard to call. Trimming cost V 0 bases and J 2 bases, with 15 bases left between them. CDR1 is MGHRA, CDR2 YSYEKL, per germline. The CDR3 contains 17 residues.

The chain uses TRBV30 and TRBJ1-3; 11 bases are shared with TRBD1. The junction had 5 bases not matched to a gene; V was cut back by 3 bases and J by 4 bases. CDR3 length: 15 amino acids. The V gene's germline CDR1 is GTSNPN and CDR2 SVGIG (reference sequence). CDR3 sequence reads: CAWSGTGGRGNTIYF. The CDR3 coding sequence is TGTGCCTGGAGCGGGACAGGGGGAAGAGGAAACACCATATATTTT.

The chain employs TRBV18 and TRBJ1-5, with 7 bases matching TRBD1. Trimming at V came to 2 bases and at J to 3 bases, leaving 4 bases not matched to a gene. CDR1 and CDR2 (germline): KGHSH, LQKENI. The CDR3 totals 15 residues. The CDR3 DNA reads TGTGCCAGCTCACCAAAGGGACAGATCAATCAGCCCCAGCATTTT. The encoded protein is CASSPKGQINQPQHF.

The V and J genes are TRBV5-4 and TRBJ1-1, with D maybe TRBD1 (5 bases). The CDR3 covers 13 residues. The germline gives CDR1 SGHNT, CDR2 YYREEE (reference sequence). The V and J ends lost 7 bases and 6 bases respectively, with 16 bases between them. CDR3 coding DNA: TGTGCCAGCCATGCGGGAACAGGCCCTGAAGCTTTCTTT. Its protein is CASHAGTGPEAFF. Filled out from reference TRBV5-4 and TRBJ1-1, the complete variable domain reads ETGVTQSPTHLIKTRGQQVTLRCSSQSGHNTVSWYQQALGQGPQFIFQYYREEENGRGNFPPRFSGLQFPNYSSELNVNALELDDSALYLCASHAGTGPEAFFGQGTRLTVV.

The chain couples TRBV27 to TRBJ2-7; 8 bases are shared with TRBD1. J was trimmed by 3 bases and V by 3 bases; bases with no gene match: 1. Looked up from germline, CDR1 is MNHEY and CDR2 is SMNVEV (reference sequence). This CDR3 is 13 amino acids long. CDR3 sequence reads: CASSFDRGYEQYF. CDR3 in DNA: TGTGCCAGCAGTTTTGACAGGGGCTACGAGCAGTACTTC.

This rearrangement joins TRBV7-2 to TRBJ2-2; D uncertain. This CDR3 comprises 14 residues. The germline V gene encodes CDR1 SGHTA and CDR2 FQGNSA. V lost 3 bases and J lost 7, with 12 bases in between. This chain's CDR3 is CASSFDSSVGELFF. The CDR3 DNA follows: TGTGCCAGCAGCTTCGACTCCTCGGTCGGGGAGCTGTTTTTT.

The rearrangement joins TRBV19 to TRBJ2-1; 9 bases align to TRBD1. Germline assignment: CDR1 LNHDA and CDR2 SQIVND (reference sequence). The CDR3 totals 12 residues. After removal of 10 bases from V and 8 bases from J, the junction contained 6 bases not matched to a gene. Here the CDR3 reads CATSGTGYEQFF. The DNA for the CDR3 is TGTGCCACCTCCGGGACAGGGTATGAGCAGTTCTTC.

The rearrangement uses TRBV2 and TRBJ2-3, with D perhaps assigned TRBD1 or TRBD2 (6 bases each). Germline V lookup: CDR1 SNHLY, CDR2 FYNNEI. V lost 5 bases and J 0 bases, leaving 15 bases between the germline ends. The CDR3 is made up of 16 amino acids. DNA of the CDR3: TGTGCCAGCAGTCCACAAGGGGGGCTTAGCACAGATACGCAGTATTTT. Its translation: CASSPQGGLSTDTQYF.

With respect to this clone: The same CDR3 also results from other DNA sequences found in this sample. The genes are TRBV18 and TRBJ1-2, with 7 bases identical to TRBD1. This CDR3 is built from 13 residues. J lost 3 bases, V lost 2 bases, and 0 bases had no gene match. The germline gives CDR1 KGHSH, CDR2 LQKENI. The DNA for the CDR3 is TGTGCCAGCTCACCAGACAGGGACTATGGCTACACCTTC. It encodes CASSPDRDYGYTF.

This clone was counted once. This chain joins TRBV14 and TRBJ2-1; D assignment may be TRBD1 or TRBD2 (5 bases each). The CDR3 runs to 19 residues. The V and J ends lost 4 bases and 3 bases respectively, with 25 bases between them. Per the germline V gene, CDR1 is SGHDN and CDR2 is FVKESK. The CDR3 nucleotides are TGTGCCAGCAGCCTAATCCGGGGCCAAAAAAACGGGGACTACAATGAGCAGTTCTTC. Protein: CASSLIRGQKNGDYNEQFF.

This clone has a handful of counts. The J gene is TRBJ2-6, the V gene TRBV18; D is unclear. CDR1 and CDR2 (germline): KGHSH, LQKENI. The CDR3 has 16 residues. V gave up 3 bases and J gave up 4 bases, with 13 bases separating them. The DNA of the CDR3 is TGTGCCAGCTCACCTGACTTGGCGGCCGGGGCCAACGTCCTGACTTTC. The encoded protein is CASSPDLAAGANVLTF.

This rearrangement joins TRBV5-8 to TRBJ2-1; D remains ambiguous. The CDR3 length is 12 residues. Trimming cost V 4 bases and J 10 bases, with 12 bases left between them. In germline, CDR1 is SGHTS, CDR2 YDEGEE. CDR3: CASSPGSPEQFF. CDR3 bases: TGTGCCAGCAGCCCAGGATCACCCGAGCAGTTCTTC. Full variable domain (outside the CDR3, taken from reference TRBV5-8 and TRBJ2-1): EAGVTQSPTHLIKTRGQQATLRCSPISGHTSVYWYQQALGLGLQFLLWYDEGEERNRGNFPPRFSGRQFPNYSSELNVNALELEDSALYLCASSPGSPEQFFGPGTRLTVL.

V gene TRBV6-4 combines with J gene TRBJ2-7; 7 bases match TRBD1. Looked up from germline, CDR1 is MRHNA and CDR2 is SNTAGT. This CDR3 spans 17 amino acids. V lost 3 bases, J lost 2 bases, and 13 bases stayed unmatched. This CDR3 is CASSEGPWTGPTYEQYF. The CDR3 coding sequence is TGTGCCAGCAGTGAGGGCCCCTGGACAGGTCCAACCTACGAGCAGTACTTC.

The genes are TRBV4-2 and TRBJ2-1; no definite D call. Trimming cost V 0 bases and J 10 bases, with 10 bases left between them. The CDR3 covers 13 residues. Per germline, CDR1 LGHNA and CDR2 YNFKEQ. In DNA form, the CDR3 reads TGTGCCAGCAGCCAAGAGGAAGAGCGCGAGCAGTTCTTC. This codes for CASSQEEEREQFF.

V is TRBV15 and J is TRBJ2-3; D unclear. CDR1 is LNHNV and CDR2 is YYDKDF in the germline V gene (reference sequence). Trimming cost V 0 bases and J 5 bases, with 24 bases left between them. This CDR3 comprises 19 residues. CDR3 DNA: TGTGCCACCAGCAGAGATAACCCCGCCCGGAGCGTGTGGGAAGATACGCAGTATTTT. Encoded protein: CATSRDNPARSVWEDTQYF.